The TCR beta chain described here comes from a study of CD8+CD57+ T cells in acquired aplastic anemia. The CDR3 runs to 15 residues. Germline V gene lookup returns CDR1 SGHNT and CDR2 YENEEA. V shed 2 bases and J shed 7 bases, with 17 bases lying between them. It was genomic DNA that served as the template for profiling TCR beta VDJ and CDR3. TCRdb itself ran the reads through MiXCR, one entry per CDR3 protein. The sample consists of fewer than 200,000 distinct CDR3 sequences, about 44% of them appearing once. The patients chosen for sequencing had shown expansion of CD8+CD57+ cells (detected by flow cytometry). Sampling of blood occurred while the patients had still received no therapy. Findings and caveats of the study: Comparison of patients with controls identified 25 to 30 shared CD8+ CDR3 sequences.

On this clonotype: Its specificity is unknown.

What was sequenced was sorted CD4+, CD8+, or CD8+CD57+ T cells (not recorded which) from PBMCs. V and J are TRBV11-3 and TRBJ1-1, with D perhaps matching TRBD1 (6 bases). The clonotype was recovered from a human donor with aplastic anemia. CDR3 bases: TGTGCCAGCAGCTTAAATGGGGGGCGACCGATTGAAGCTTTCTTT. It yields the protein CASSLNGGRPIEAFF.